This T cell receptor beta chain was identified in a study of human thymus T cells. As to this clone: What it recognizes is unknown.

Donors were healthy Finnish babies undergoing corrective operations for congenital heart defects. Half of the eight donors gave about 0.45-1 mL blood during surgery. No fixed cell number was used; all available blood leukocytes supplied DNA. Measured with immunoSEQ multiplex PCR; TCRdb has only the in-frame clones, and not every one. The data contain about 44,000 clones, 94% of them singletons. Points from the study as a whole: Repertoires sampled from thymus and blood appeared biased in V and J gene usage.

Germline V gene data show CDR1 as SGHRS and CDR2 as YFSETQ. The CDR3 covers 16 residues. The ends lost 2 bases at V and 0 bases at J; junction bases unmatched: 3. The chain joins TRBV5-1 to TRBJ2-2, with 8 bases identical to TRBD1. Sequences were obtained from blood. The receptor comes from a boy younger than two with a congenital heart defect but otherwise immunologically healthy. CDR3 in amino acids: CASSLTGGANTGELFF. The CDR3 DNA reads TGCGCCAGCAGCTTAACAGGGGGTGCGAACACCGGGGAGCTGTTTTTT.